This TCR beta chain stems from a study of blood T cell repertoires in COVID-19. This clone was detected a few times. Assay used: immunoSEQ multiplex PCR; TCRdb lists only in-frame clones, some missing. The data hold roughly 330,000 clones, with about four fifths observed a single time. The origin of this receptor is a woman aged 50 to 65 with acute or convalescent COVID-19. Specimen: peripheral blood.

The CDR3 DNA sequence: TGTGCCACCAGTGTAGGTAGCCCGAGCACAGATACGCAGTATTTT. This gives the protein CATSVGSPSTDTQYF. This chain joins TRBV24-1 and TRBJ2-3; D gene uncertain. In germline, CDR1 is KGHDR, CDR2 SFDVKD. Trimming pared 5 bases from V and 0 bases from J, leaving 11 bases between. The CDR3 runs to 15 residues.